Presented here are 26 T cell receptor beta chains from one specimen sequenced in a study of cytomegalovirus exposure and HLA in healthy donors. PCR amplification relied on 60 Vbeta primers (plus 13 Jbeta primers). Data came from immunoSEQ multiplex PCR; TCRdb stores just in-frame clones and leaves some out. Of fewer than 150,000 clones in the sample, roughly four fifths are singletons; the top ten hold roughly 4.9%. Sequenced: PBMCs. The receptor source for this set is a woman aged 45-65 years in good health and CMV-seronegative.

The V call is TRBV7-9, the J call TRBJ2-3; the D gene is possibly TRBD1 (8 bases). Trimming cost V 1 base and J 2 bases, with 16 bases left between them. Germline-derived CDR1 and CDR2 are SEHNR and FQNEAQ (reference sequence). The CDR3 has 17 residues. The CDR3 here is CASSLGRTGRVTDTQYF. The DNA of the CDR3 is TGTGCCAGCAGCTTAGGAAGGACAGGGAGGGTCACAGATACGCAGTATTTT.

The V call is TRBV5-1, the J call TRBJ1-5; TRBD1 is a possible D gene (5 bases). The V end was cut by 4 bases, the J end by 1 base, with 15 bases between. CDR1 is SGHRS, CDR2 YFSETQ, per germline. The CDR3 consists of 16 residues. The DNA for the CDR3 is TGCGCCAGCAGCGCGGGGGGAGGGGTAAGCAATCAGCCCCAGCATTTT. Its protein product is CASSAGGGVSNQPQHF. The entire variable domain, with the rest obtained from reference TRBV5-1 and TRBJ1-5, is as follows: KAGVTQTPRYLIKTRGQQVTLSCSPISGHRSVSWYQQTPGQGLQFLFEYFSETQRNKGNFPGRFSGRQFSNSRSEMNVSTLELGDSALYLCASSAGGGVSNQPQHFGDGTRLSIL.

This chain links TRBV5-1 with TRBJ1-1, with 11 positions matching TRBD1. CDR1 is SGHRS, CDR2 YFSETQ, per germline. The CDR3 totals 15 residues. The V segment lost 4 bases and the J segment 11 bases; nucleotides outside the gene matches: 13. The CDR3 sequence: CASSLDRGQSGRAFF. In DNA form, the CDR3 reads TGCGCCAGCAGCCTGGACAGGGGGCAATCCGGACGGGCTTTCTTT.

This chain uses TRBV18 with TRBJ2-7; 7 positions agree with TRBD2. Germline CDR1 is KGHSH and CDR2 is LQKENI. The trim removed 3 bases at V and 6 bases at J, leaving 8 bases unmatched. The CDR3 loop spans 14 amino acids. The CDR3 spells CASSPRDYNLEQYF. CDR3 coding DNA: TGTGCCAGCTCACCCCGGGACTATAATCTCGAGCAGTACTTC.

Comments on this clone: Other nucleotide sequences from this sample produce the same CDR3. The rearrangement uses TRBV6-5 and TRBJ2-7; D gene unclear. CDR3 size: 13 residues. Trimming stripped 2 bases from V and 1 base from J, with 6 bases between. From germline, CDR1 is MNHEY and CDR2 SVGAGI. The chain's CDR3 is CASSYPGSYEQYF. As DNA, the CDR3 is TGTGCCAGCAGTTACCCCGGGTCCTACGAGCAGTACTTC.

Comments on this clone: Mismatch with germline at one junction end may stem from a read error. The chain couples TRBV7-9 to TRBJ1-1; D unclear. Germline V gene data show CDR1 as SEHNR and CDR2 as FQNEAQ (reference sequence). The CDR3 length is 11 residues. The CDR3 region is CSSSLYAEAFF. In nucleotides, the CDR3 is TGTTCCAGCAGCCTGTATGCTGAAGCTTTCTTT. The full variable domain, with the rest looked up from reference TRBV7-9 and TRBJ1-1, is DTGVSQNPRHKITKRGQNVTFRCDPISEHNRLYWYRQTLGQGPEFLTYFQNEAQLEKSRLLSDRFSAERPKGSFSTLEIQRTEQGDSAMYLCSSSLYAEAFFGQGTRLTVV.

In this sample, this clone turned up a few times. V and J are TRBV9 and TRBJ2-1, with 7 bases that match TRBD2. After removal of 2 bases from V and 9 bases from J, the junction contained 5 bases not matched to a gene. Germline CDR1 reads SGDLS; CDR2 reads YYNGEE. The CDR3 spans 13 residues. CDR3 in amino acids: CASSVRGVGEQFF. CDR3 sequence (DNA): TGTGCCAGCAGCGTCCGGGGGGTGGGTGAGCAGTTCTTC.

V gene TRBV5-1 combines with J gene TRBJ1-1; possibly TRBD1 for D (5 bases). The CDR3 contains 13 residues. Germline loops: CDR1 SGHRS, CDR2 YFSETQ. Trimming pared 2 bases from V and 4 bases from J, leaving 9 bases between. In DNA form, the CDR3 reads TGCGCCAGCAGCTTAGGGGAAAGCACTGAAGCTTTCTTT. It encodes CASSLGESTEAFF.

The chain uses TRBV4-3 and TRBJ1-4; D may be TRBD1 (5 bases). V lost 0 bases and J lost 7, with 15 bases in between. The germline CDR1 and CDR2 sequences are LGHNA and YSLEER. CDR3 length: 16 residues. The CDR3 nucleotides read TGCGCCAGCAGCCAAGACCGTGTAGGGGTCGGTGAAAAACTGTTTTTT. Protein: CASSQDRVGVGEKLFF.

This rearrangement joins TRBV4-2 to TRBJ2-1; the D is unclear. The CDR3 has 12 amino acids. Germline CDR1 is LGHNA and CDR2 is YNFKEQ. Deletions cut 3 bases from V and 9 bases from J, with 9 bases between. DNA of the CDR3: TGTGCCAGCAGCCAGAGTGGTATTGAGCAGTTCTTC. It specifies CASSQSGIEQFF.

As regards this clone: Other nucleotide sequences from this sample produce the same CDR3. This chain joins TRBV2 and TRBJ2-7; possible D gene TRBD1, 5 bases. The CDR3 totals 14 residues. Trimming shortened V by 7 bases and J by 0 bases, and 13 bases separated the two germline ends. Germline V gene data show CDR1 as SNHLY and CDR2 as FYNNEI. This CDR3 reads CASKTELDSYEQYF. The CDR3 DNA is TGTGCCAGCAAGACAGAGTTAGACTCCTACGAGCAGTACTTC. Supplemented by reference TRBV2 and TRBJ2-7, the full variable domain reads EPEVTQTPSHQVTQMGQEVILRCVPISNHLYFYWYRQILGQKVEFLVSFYNNEISEKSEIFDDQFSVERPDGSNFTLKIRSTKLEDSAMYFCASKTELDSYEQYFGPGTRLTVT.

The chain links TRBV5-4 to TRBJ2-7; D is undetermined. There are 16 residues in the CDR3. Looked up from germline, CDR1 is SGHNT and CDR2 is YYREEE (reference sequence). V shed 4 bases and J shed 1 base, with 18 bases lying between them. The DNA of the CDR3 is TGTGCCAGCAGCCCCGATCCAACAGTGGGTTCCTACGAGCAGTACTTC. Its protein is CASSPDPTVGSYEQYF.

This chain joins TRBV28 and TRBJ1-1; D may be TRBD1 (6 bases). This CDR3 is 14 amino acids long. Trimming cost V 3 bases and J 10 bases, with 18 bases left between them. Germline V gene sequence: CDR1 MDHEN, CDR2 SYDVKM. CDR3 in DNA: TGTGCCAGCAGTTTCTTGGCCCCCAGGGGAAGAGCTTTCTTT. Translating it yields CASSFLAPRGRAFF.

The rearrangement joins TRBV15 to TRBJ2-2, with D unresolved. The germline V gene encodes CDR1 LNHNV and CDR2 YYDKDF (reference sequence). The CDR3 consists of 17 residues. The ends were cut back, 1 base at V and 5 bases at J, with 17 bases in the middle. The CDR3 sequence is CATSRAPEFLGTGELFF. The CDR3 DNA reads TGTGCCACCAGCAGAGCCCCGGAGTTTCTCGGGACCGGGGAGCTGTTTTTT. The whole variable domain, remainder taken from reference TRBV15 and TRBJ2-2, is DAMVIQNPRYQVTQFGKPVTLSCSQTLNHNVMYWYQQKSSQAPKLLFHYYDKDFNNEADTPDNFQSRRPNTSFCFLDIRSPGLGDTAMYLCATSRAPEFLGTGELFFGEGSRLTVL.

The chain joins TRBV5-1 to TRBJ2-1; 9 bases map to TRBD1. This CDR3 has 15 residues. Germline CDR1 and CDR2: SGHRS and YFSETQ. After removal of 0 bases from V and 7 bases from J, the junction contained 5 bases not matched to a gene. The DNA for the CDR3 is TGCGCCAGCAGCTTGGATGGACAGGGGCGGAATGAGCAGTTCTTC. Its translation is CASSLDGQGRNEQFF.

Concerning this clone itself: An end of the junction does not agree with germline; a read error may underlie this. CDR3 nucleotides: TGTGCCAGCAGCTTAGAGCCCGGGGAATGTCACTTC. Protein product: CASSLEPGECHF. The J gene is TRBJ2-7, the V gene TRBV7-2, with D perhaps TRBD2 (5 bases). Germline V lookup: CDR1 SGHTA, CDR2 FQGNSA. This CDR3 contains 12 residues. The full variable domain, in which reference TRBV7-2 and TRBJ2-7 provide the parts outside the CDR3, is GAGVSQSPSNKVTEKGKDVELRCDPISGHTALYWYRQSLGQGLEFLIYFQGNSAPDKSGLPSDRFSAERTGGSVSTLTIQRTQQEDSAVYLCASSLEPGECHFGPGTRLTVT.

The chain links TRBV28 to TRBJ2-5; 7 bases align to TRBD2. Germline V lookup: CDR1 MDHEN, CDR2 SYDVKM. CDR3 length: 14 amino acids. V lost 6 bases, J lost 3 bases, and 7 bases stayed unmatched. CDR3 region: CASSFGTTKETQYF. The CDR3, as DNA: TGTGCCAGCAGCTTCGGGACTACCAAAGAGACCCAGTACTTC.

This chain's CDR3 is CASRARRTDWNTEAFF. The CDR3 DNA reads TGTGCCAGCAGGGCCCGCCGGACAGATTGGAACACTGAAGCTTTCTTT. This chain joins TRBV28 and TRBJ1-1, with D perhaps TRBD1 (6 bases). Germline V gene data show CDR1 as MDHEN and CDR2 as SYDVKM. The CDR3 contains 16 residues. Trimming shortened V by 6 bases and J by 1 base, and 18 bases separated the two germline ends. Combining the CDR3 with reference TRBV28 and TRBJ1-1 gives the whole variable domain DVKVTQSSRYLVKRTGEKVFLECVQDMDHENMFWYRQDPGLGLRLIYFSYDVKMKEKGDIPEGYSVSREKKERFSLILESASTNQTSMYLCASRARRTDWNTEAFFGQGTRLTVV.

The chain links TRBV19 to TRBJ2-5, with 9 bases aligning to TRBD1. CDR3 length: 16 residues. CDR1 LNHDA and CDR2 SQIVND come from the germline V gene (reference sequence). J lost 4 bases, V lost 3 bases, and 9 bases had no gene match. The CDR3 coding sequence is TGTGCCAGTAGTATCCCGGGACAGGGAGGAGGAGAGACCCAGTACTTC. Translated, it gives CASSIPGQGGGETQYF.

The V and J genes are TRBV10-3 and TRBJ2-3; tentative D call: TRBD2 (6 bases). V lost 5 bases and J 0 bases, leaving 12 bases between the germline ends. Germline V gives CDR1 ENHRY, CDR2 SYGVKD. The CDR3 loop spans 15 amino acids. CDR3 in amino acids: CAISTPGTSTDTQYF. For the CDR3, the DNA is TGTGCCATCAGTACACCAGGGACTAGCACAGATACGCAGTATTTT.

The chain is built from TRBV5-1 and TRBJ2-3, with D perhaps matching TRBD2 (5 bases). Germline CDR1 SGHRS, CDR2 YFSETQ. The CDR3 runs to 14 residues. The V end was cut by 1 base, the J end by 5 bases, with 11 bases between. CDR3 coding DNA: TGCGCCAGCAGCTTGCGACCCGGGATAGATACGCAGTATTTT. As protein: CASSLRPGIDTQYF.

This clone has a single count. The chain couples TRBV27 to TRBJ2-1; 10 positions agree with TRBD2. The germline CDR1 and CDR2 sequences are MNHEY and SMNVEV (reference sequence). The CDR3 sequence is 15 residues long. V lost 7 bases, J lost 8 bases, and 11 bases stayed unmatched. CDR3 amino acids: CASILEIAGGHEQFF. The CDR3 bases are TGTGCCAGCATCCTGGAAATAGCGGGGGGCCATGAGCAGTTCTTC.

This chain uses TRBV27 with TRBJ1-2, with D tentatively TRBD1 (6 bases). Germline V lookup: CDR1 MNHEY, CDR2 SMNVEV (reference sequence). Between the trimmed V and J ends, which lost 4 bases and 5 bases, there was a span of 17 bases. The CDR3 loop spans 15 amino acids. In nucleotides, the CDR3 is TGTGCCAGCAGTTCTCTAACAGGGTACGGGTATGGCTACACCTTC. It codes for CASSSLTGYGYGYTF.

This clone was seen a few times. J is TRBJ1-5 and V is TRBV6-1; no definite D call. CDR1 and CDR2 from the germline V gene are MNHNS and SASEGT. The ends were cut back, 6 bases at V and 3 bases at J, with 9 bases in the middle. There are 13 residues in the CDR3. The CDR3 spells CASRLTLNQPQHF. CDR3 in DNA: TGTGCCAGCAGGCTTACTCTCAATCAGCCCCAGCATTTT.

The chain is built from TRBV10-2 and TRBJ2-7; maybe TRBD1 (5 bases). Trimming took off 0 bases at V and 6 bases at J, with 12 bases between the two ends. The CDR3 extends over 14 amino acids. Looked up from germline, CDR1 is WSHSY and CDR2 is SAAADI. CDR3 DNA: TGCGCCAGCAGTGAGTCAGGGCCAGGGATCGAGCAGTACTTC. Encoded protein: CASSESGPGIEQYF.

V usage is TRBV19 and J usage is TRBJ2-3; 10 positions agree with TRBD2. This CDR3 comprises 14 residues. Germline assignment: CDR1 LNHDA and CDR2 SQIVND (reference sequence). The J segment lost 2 bases and the V segment lost 7 bases, leaving 3 bases of the junction unmatched. This CDR3 reads CASKTSGDTDTQYF. The CDR3 DNA follows: TGTGCCAGTAAAACTAGCGGGGACACAGATACGCAGTATTTT.